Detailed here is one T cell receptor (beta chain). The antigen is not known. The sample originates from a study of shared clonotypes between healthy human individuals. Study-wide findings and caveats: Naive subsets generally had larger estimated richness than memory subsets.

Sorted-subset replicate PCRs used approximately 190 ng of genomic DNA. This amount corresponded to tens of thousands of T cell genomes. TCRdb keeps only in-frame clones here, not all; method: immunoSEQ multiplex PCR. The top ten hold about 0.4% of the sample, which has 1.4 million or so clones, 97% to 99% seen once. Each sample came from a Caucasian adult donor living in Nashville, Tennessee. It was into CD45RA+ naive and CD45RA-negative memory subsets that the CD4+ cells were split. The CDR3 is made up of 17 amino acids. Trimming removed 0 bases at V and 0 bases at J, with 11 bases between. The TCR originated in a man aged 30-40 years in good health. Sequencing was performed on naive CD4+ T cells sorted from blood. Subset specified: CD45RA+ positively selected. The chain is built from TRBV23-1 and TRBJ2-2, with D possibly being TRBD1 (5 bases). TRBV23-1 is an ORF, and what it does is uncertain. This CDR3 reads CASSQSRQGSNTGELFF. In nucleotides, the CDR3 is TGCGCCAGCAGTCAATCGAGGCAGGGTTCGAACACCGGGGAGCTGTTTTTT.